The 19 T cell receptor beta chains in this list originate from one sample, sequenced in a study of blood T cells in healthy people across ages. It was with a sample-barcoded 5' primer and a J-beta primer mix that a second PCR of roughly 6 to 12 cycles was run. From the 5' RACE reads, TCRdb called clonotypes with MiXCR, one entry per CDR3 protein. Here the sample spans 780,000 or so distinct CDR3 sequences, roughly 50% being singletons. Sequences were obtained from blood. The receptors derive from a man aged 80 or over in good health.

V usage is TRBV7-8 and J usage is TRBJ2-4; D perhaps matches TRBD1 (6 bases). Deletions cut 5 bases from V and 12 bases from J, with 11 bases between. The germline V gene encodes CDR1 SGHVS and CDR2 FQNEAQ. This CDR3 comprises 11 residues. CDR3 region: CASSLGQHQYF. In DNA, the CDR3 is TGTGCCAGCAGCCTTGGACAGCATCAGTACTTC. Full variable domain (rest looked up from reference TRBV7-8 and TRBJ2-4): GAGVSQSPRYKVAKRGQDVALRCDPISGHVSLFWYQQALGQGPEFLTYFQNEAQLDKSGLPSDRFFAERPEGSVSTLKIQRTQQEDSAVYLCASSLGQHQYFGAGTRLSVL.

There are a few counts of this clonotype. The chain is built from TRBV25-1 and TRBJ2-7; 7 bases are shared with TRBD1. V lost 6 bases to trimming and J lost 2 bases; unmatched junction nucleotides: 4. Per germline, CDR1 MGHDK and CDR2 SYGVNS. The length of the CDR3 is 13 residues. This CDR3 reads CASRKGQTYEQYF. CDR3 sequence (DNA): TGTGCCAGCAGGAAGGGACAGACCTACGAGCAGTACTTC.

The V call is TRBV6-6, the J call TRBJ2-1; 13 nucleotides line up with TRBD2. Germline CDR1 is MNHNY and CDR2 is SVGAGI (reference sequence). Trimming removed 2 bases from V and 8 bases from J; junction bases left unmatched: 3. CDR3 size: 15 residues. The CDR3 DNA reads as TGTGCCAGCAGTTACCGGACTAGCGGGAGTGATGAGCAGTTCTTC. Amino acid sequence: CASSYRTSGSDEQFF.

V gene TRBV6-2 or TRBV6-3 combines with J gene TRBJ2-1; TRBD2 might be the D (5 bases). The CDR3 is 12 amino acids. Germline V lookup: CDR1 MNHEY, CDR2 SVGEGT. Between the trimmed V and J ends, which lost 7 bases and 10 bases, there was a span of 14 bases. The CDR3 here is CASKEGQVEQFF. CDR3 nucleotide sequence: TGTGCCAGCAAAGAGGGCCAAGTAGAGCAGTTCTTC.

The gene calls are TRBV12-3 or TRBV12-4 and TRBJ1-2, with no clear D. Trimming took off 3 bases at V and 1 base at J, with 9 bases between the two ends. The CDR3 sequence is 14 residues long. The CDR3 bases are TGTGCCAGCAGTTTGTCGCGGGTTAACTATGGCTACACCTTC. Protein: CASSLSRVNYGYTF.

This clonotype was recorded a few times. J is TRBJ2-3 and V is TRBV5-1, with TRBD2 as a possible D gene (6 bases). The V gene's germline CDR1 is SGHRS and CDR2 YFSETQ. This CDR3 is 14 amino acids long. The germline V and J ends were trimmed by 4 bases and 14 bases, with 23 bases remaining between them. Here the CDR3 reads CASSPDGGTRYAYF. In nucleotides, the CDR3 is TGCGCCAGCAGCCCGGACGGGGGTACCAGATACGCGTATTTT. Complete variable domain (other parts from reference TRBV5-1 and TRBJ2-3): KAGVTQTPRYLIKTRGQQVTLSCSPISGHRSVSWYQQTPGQGLQFLFEYFSETQRNKGNFPGRFSGRQFSNSRSEMNVSTLELGDSALYLCASSPDGGTRYAYFGPGTRLTVL.

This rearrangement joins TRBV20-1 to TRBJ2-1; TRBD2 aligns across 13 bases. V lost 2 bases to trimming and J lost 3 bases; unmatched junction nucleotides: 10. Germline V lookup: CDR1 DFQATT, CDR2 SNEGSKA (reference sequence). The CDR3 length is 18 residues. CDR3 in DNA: TGCAGTGCTAGATCACTAGCGGGAGGGGCAGTGGGCTACAATGAGCAGTTCTTC. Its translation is CSARSLAGGAVGYNEQFF.

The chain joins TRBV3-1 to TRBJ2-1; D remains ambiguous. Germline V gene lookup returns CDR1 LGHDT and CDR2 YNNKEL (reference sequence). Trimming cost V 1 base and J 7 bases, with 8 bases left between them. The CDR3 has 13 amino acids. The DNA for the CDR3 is TGTGCCAGCAGCCAAGTGAGGCGGAATGAGCAGTTCTTC. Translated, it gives CASSQVRRNEQFF.

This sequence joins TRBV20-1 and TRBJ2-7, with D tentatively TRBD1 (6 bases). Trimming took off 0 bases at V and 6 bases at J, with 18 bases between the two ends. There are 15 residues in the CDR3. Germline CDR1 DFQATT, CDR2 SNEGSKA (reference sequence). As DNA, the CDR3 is TGCAGTGCTAGAGATCTGGGCAGGGGTTTCACCGAGCAGTACTTC. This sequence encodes CSARDLGRGFTEQYF.

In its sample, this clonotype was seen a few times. The CDR3 region has the DNA TGCGCCAGCAGCCAACGGGACAAGTACGAGCAGTACTTC. Encoded protein: CASSQRDKYEQYF. V usage is TRBV5-1 and J usage is TRBJ2-5, with TRBD1 as a possible D gene (6 bases). The J call may be incorrect, as the DNA end agrees better with TRBJ2-7. Germline V CDR1 and CDR2: SGHRS, YFSETQ. The CDR3 runs 13 residues.

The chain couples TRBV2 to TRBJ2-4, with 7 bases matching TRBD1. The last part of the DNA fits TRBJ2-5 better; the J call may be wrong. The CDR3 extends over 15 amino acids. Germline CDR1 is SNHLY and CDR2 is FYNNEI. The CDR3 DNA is TGTGCCAGCAGTGATAGAAACAGGGGCCAAGAGACCCAGTACTTC. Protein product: CASSDRNRGQETQYF.

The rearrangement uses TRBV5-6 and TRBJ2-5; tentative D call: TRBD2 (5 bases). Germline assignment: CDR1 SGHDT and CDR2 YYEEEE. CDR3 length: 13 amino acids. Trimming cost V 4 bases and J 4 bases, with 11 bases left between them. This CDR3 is CASSRTRVETQYF. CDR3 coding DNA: TGTGCCAGCAGCCGTACTAGAGTAGAGACCCAGTACTTC.

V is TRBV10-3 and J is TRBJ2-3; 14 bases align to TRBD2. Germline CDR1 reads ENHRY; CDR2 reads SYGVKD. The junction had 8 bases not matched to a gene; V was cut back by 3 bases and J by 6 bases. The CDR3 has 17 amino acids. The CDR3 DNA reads TGTGCCATCAGTGATCCCGGGACTAGCGGGAGTTTCGATACGCAGTATTTT. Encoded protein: CAISDPGTSGSFDTQYF.

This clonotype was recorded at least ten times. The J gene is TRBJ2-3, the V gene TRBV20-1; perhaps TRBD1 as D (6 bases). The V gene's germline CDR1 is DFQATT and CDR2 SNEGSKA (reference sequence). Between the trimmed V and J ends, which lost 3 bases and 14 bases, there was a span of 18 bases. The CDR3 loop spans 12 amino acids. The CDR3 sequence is CSARFRKGDAYF. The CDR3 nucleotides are TGCAGTGCTAGGTTCAGAAAGGGGGACGCGTATTTT.

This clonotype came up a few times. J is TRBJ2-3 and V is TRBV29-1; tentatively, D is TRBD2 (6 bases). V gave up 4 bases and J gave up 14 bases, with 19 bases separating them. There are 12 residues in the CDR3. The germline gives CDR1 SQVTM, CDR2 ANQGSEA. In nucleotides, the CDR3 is TGCAGCGTTGTCACTAGCATCGGATACGCGTATTTT. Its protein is CSVVTSIGYAYF.

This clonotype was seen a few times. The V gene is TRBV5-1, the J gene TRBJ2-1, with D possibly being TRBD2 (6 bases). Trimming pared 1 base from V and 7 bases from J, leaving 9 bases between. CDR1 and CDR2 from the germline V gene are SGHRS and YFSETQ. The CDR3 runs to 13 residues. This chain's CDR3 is CASSLRTNNEQFF. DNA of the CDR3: TGCGCCAGCAGCTTGAGGACTAATAATGAGCAGTTCTTC.

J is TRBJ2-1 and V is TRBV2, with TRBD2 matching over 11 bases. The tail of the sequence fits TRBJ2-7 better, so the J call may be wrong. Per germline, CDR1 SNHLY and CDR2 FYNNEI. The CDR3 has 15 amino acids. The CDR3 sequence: CASSRTSGGPYEQYF. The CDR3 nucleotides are TGTGCCAGCAGCCGAACTAGCGGGGGACCCTACGAGCAGTACTTC.

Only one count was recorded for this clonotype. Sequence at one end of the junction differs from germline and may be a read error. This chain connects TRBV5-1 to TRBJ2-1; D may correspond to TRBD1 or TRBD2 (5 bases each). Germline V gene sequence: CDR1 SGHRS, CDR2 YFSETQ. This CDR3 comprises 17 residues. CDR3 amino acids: CASSPEKWDPTYNKQFF. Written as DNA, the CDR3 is TGCGCCAGCAGCCCCGAGAAATGGGACCCCACCTACAATAAGCAGTTCTTC.

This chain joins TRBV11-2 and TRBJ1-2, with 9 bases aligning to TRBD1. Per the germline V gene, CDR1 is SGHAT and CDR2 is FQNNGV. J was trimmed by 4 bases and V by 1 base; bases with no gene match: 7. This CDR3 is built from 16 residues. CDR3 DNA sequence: TGTGCCAGCAGCTTAGTCACAGGGGGCGGTAGCTATGGCTACACCTTC. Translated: CASSLVTGGGSYGYTF.